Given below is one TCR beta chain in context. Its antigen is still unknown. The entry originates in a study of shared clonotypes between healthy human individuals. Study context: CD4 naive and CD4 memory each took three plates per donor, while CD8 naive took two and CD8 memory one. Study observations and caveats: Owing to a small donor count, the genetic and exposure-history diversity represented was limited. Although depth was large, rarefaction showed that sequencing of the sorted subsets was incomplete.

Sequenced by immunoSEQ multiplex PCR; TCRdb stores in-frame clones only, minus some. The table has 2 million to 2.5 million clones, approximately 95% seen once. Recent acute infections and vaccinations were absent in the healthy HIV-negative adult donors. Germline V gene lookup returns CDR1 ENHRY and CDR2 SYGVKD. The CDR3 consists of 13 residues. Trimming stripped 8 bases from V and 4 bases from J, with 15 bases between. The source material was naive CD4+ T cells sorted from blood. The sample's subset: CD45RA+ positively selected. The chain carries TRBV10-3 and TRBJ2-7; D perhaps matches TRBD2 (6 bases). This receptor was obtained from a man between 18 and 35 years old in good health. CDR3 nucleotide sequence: TGTGCCATCGGGGACCGGGAGAAGTACGAGCAGTACTTC. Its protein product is CAIGDREKYEQYF.